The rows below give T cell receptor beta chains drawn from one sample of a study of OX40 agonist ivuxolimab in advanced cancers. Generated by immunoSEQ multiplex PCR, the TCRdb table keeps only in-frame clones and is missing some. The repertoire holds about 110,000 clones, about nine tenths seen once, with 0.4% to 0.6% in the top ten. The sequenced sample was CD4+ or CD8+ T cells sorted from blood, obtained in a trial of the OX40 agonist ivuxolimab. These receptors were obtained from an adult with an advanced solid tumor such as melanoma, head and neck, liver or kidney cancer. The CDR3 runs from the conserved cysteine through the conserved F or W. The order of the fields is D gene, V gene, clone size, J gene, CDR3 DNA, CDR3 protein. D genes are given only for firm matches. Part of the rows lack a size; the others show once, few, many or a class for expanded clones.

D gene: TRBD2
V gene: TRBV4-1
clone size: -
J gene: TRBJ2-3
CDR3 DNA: TGCGCCAGCAGCCTTAGCGGGGGGTCGGATACGCAGTATTTT
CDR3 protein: CASSLSGGSDTQYF

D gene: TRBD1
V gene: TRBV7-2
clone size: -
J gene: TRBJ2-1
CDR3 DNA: TGTGCCAGCAGCTACGCACGGACAGGGGACAATGAGCAGTTCTTC
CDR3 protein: CASSYARTGDNEQFF

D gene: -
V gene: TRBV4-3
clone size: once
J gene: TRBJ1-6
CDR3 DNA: TGCGCCAGCAGCCAAGAACAGGGTAATTCACCCCTCCACTTT
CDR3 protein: CASSQEQGNSPLHF

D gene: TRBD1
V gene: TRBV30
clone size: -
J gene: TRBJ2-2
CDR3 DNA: TGTGCTAAGGACGGTGGGACAGGGCTAACCGGGGAGCTGTTTTTT
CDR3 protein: CAKDGGTGLTGELFF

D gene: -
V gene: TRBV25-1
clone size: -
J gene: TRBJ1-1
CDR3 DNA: TGTGCCAGCAGTGAATTCACTGAAGCTTTCTTT
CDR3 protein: CASSEFTEAFF

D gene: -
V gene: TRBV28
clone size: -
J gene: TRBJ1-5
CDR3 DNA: TGTGCCAGCAGCTCAACAAGCCCCCAGATTCGGCCCCAGCATTTT
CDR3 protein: CASSSTSPQIRPQHF

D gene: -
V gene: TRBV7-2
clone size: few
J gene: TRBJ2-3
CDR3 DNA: TGTGCCAGCTGCACGAGACGGGGAGATACGCAGTATTTT
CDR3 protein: CASCTRRGDTQYF

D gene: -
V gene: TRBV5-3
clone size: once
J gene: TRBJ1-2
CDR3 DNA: TGTGCCAGCAGCTTTAGCAGGACTTATGGCTACACCTTC
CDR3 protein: CASSFSRTYGYTF

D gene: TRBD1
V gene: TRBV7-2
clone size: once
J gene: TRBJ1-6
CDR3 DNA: TGTGCCAGCAGCCTTTGGGGGGGGACAGGATCCAATAATTCACCCCTCCACTTT
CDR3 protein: CASSLWGGTGSNNSPLHF

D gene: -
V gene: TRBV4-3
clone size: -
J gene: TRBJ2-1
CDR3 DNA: TGCGCCAGCAGCCAGTACAATGAGCAGTTCTTC
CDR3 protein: CASSQYNEQFF

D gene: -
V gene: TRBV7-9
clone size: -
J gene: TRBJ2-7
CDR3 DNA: TGTGCCAGCAGCTTAGTAAAGGGCGGCCAGGACGAGCAGTACTTC
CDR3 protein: CASSLVKGGQDEQYF